This T cell receptor beta chain came from a study of blood T cell repertoires in COVID-19 (dated by TCRdb to 2020 to 2022). For context, the study as a whole: Samples covering the acute and convalescent phases of COVID-19 were provided by collaborators in the United States, Italy and Spain. A de-identified subject ID, COVID-19 status, age in years and sex were almost always included in the sample metadata. Where available, HLA class I and class II types were obtained from metadata supplied by the sample provider rather than from assay-based typing. The samples were drawn from two sources: the first 160 participants of the ongoing ImmuneRACE study, and 1,000 to 1,500 subjects contributed by 6 global collaborators. The material from the prospective study consisted of cDNA or gDNA derived from T cells, B-cell-depleted T cells, or PBMCs. The repertoires were made available in a free public database intended to serve as a resource for research on the immune response to SARS-CoV-2. The dataset comprised deeply sampled blood TCRbeta repertoires from subjects exposed to, actively infected with, or recovered from COVID-19.

Collaborating institutions collected whole blood in K2EDTA tubes following their own protocols. For TCRbeta analysis, collaborators shipped samples in one of three forms: frozen whole blood, isolated PBMCs, or DNA extracted from either of those sample types. The CDR3 contains 14 residues, cysteine and phenylalanine counted. Just CDR3 DNA is preserved here, 42 bases in frame from base 1. Trimming takes 3 bases from V and 6 bases from J, and the germline ends sit 12 bases apart. CDR1 and CDR2 were assigned from the germline V gene as KGHSH and LQKENI. Note on this clone: Its antigen is unknown. The sample holds no much larger clone one base away, and base qualities are not on file.

Paper-wide results and their limitations: The quantity of clinical and demographic metadata differed by source and by participant and was supplied without curation.

The immunoSEQ Assay, a bias-controlled multiplex PCR, was used to amplify TCRbeta CDR3 regions from genomic DNA. Per the authors' processing: The number of nucleated cells in each sample was estimated by amplification of reference gene primers within the assay. Sequence reads were collapsed and filtered to measure the absolute abundance of every unique TCRbeta CDR3 rearrangement. For each sample, productive Simpson clonality was calculated as the square root of Simpson's diversity index over productive rearrangements. The clones in this table, taken by TCRdb from immuneACCESS, are in-frame only. Not every clone is retained; where verified, under half of the shortfall comes from an unresolved V gene, and the cause of the rest is unknown. V and J calls and clone size are copied from that table; D and trimming were computed from the DNA. The table for this sample lists fewer than 250,000 clones; about 85% of them were counted only once. Together, the top ten hold less than 20% of the sample.

Material for sequencing was peripheral blood. This TCR was recovered from a man aged 25 to 40 with active or convalescent COVID-19. The chain uses TRBV18 and TRBJ1-5, with the D gene too uncertain to name. The base sequence is TGTGCCAGCTCACCGCAGTCCGGAGGTCAGCCCCAGCATTTT. The resulting protein is CASSPQSGGQPQHF.